Reported below is one TCR beta chain. This clone was seen a few times. Its antigen target is currently unknown. No base quality information exists; no much larger clone differs at one position. This specimen comes from a study of blood T cell repertoires in COVID-19 (TCRdb year 2020). For context, the study as a whole: Collaborator samples came from the United States, Italy and Spain and covered acute and convalescent phases of COVID-19. The prospective study material was composed of cDNA or gDNA derived from T cells, B-cell-depleted T cells, or PBMCs. The dataset comprised deeply sampled blood TCRbeta repertoires from subjects exposed to, actively infected with, or recovered from COVID-19. The repertoires were released in a freely available public database meant as a resource for research on the immune response to SARS-CoV-2. Samples came from the ongoing ImmuneRACE study (first 160 participants) plus 1,254 subjects from 6 global collaborators. Sample metadata almost always included a de-identified subject ID, COVID-19 status, age in years and sex. Where HLA class I and class II types were available, the types were taken from metadata supplied by the sample provider, not from assay-based typing.

Overall study outcomes, separate from this receptor: The amount of clinical and demographic metadata varied by source and participant and was provided uncurated.

Sequences GTSNPN (CDR1) and SVGIG (CDR2) are obtained from the germline V gene (reference sequence). The CDR3 spans 16 residues, from the cysteine through the phenylalanine. Only the CDR3 region is kept as DNA, spanning 48 bases read in frame from base 1. V is pared back by 3 bases and J by 2 bases, with 19 bases lying between the germline termini. The immunoSEQ Assay, a bias-controlled multiplex PCR, was used to amplify TCRbeta CDR3 regions from genomic DNA. The original methods were these. Within the assay, amplification of reference gene primers was used to estimate how many nucleated cells each sample contained. To quantify the absolute abundance of each unique TCRbeta CDR3 rearrangement, sequence reads were collapsed and filtered. For each sample, productive Simpson clonality was calculated as the square root of Simpson's diversity index across productive rearrangements. Held by TCRdb, this immuneACCESS table contains in-frame sequences only and omits some clones. Under half of the omission traces to an unresolved V gene where checked; the cause of the rest is unknown. V, J and clone size reflect that table, while D and trimming were determined from the DNA. The table for this sample lists some 460,000 clones; around 90% of them were counted only once. The biggest ten clones account for roughly 0.7% of the sample.

Participants in the prospective study were enrolled through a virtual design, were aged about 18 to 100 years, and lived in under 25 United States geographic areas. Cohort assignment in the prospective study relied on participant-reported clinical history from a screening survey and a study questionnaire. Recovered participants in ImmuneRACE Cohort 3 were defined as having two consecutive negative NP/OP PCR tests, clearance from a healthcare professional, or resolution of symptoms. In the prospective study, whole blood, serum and a nasopharyngeal or oropharyngeal swab were collected from each participant by mobile phlebotomists. Additional blood draws and questionnaires over an approximately 2-month period could optionally be provided by prospective study participants. Before DNA extraction, prospective study blood samples were shipped either frozen or at room temperature.

The chain is made from TRBV30 and TRBJ1-2, with no reliable assignment of the D segment. Sequenced: PBMCs or T cells enriched from blood (not recorded which). The TCR originated in a woman in her late teens or twenties who had recovered from COVID-19. CDR3 sequence: CAWSDTTRPTNYGYTF. The sequenced DNA is TGTGCCTGGAGCGATACAACCCGCCCCACCAACTATGGCTACACCTTC. With the rest looked up from the reference TRBV30 and TRBJ1-2 genes rather than sequenced, the full variable domain is SQTIHQWPATLVQPVGSPLSLECTVEGTSNPNLYWYRQAAGRGLQLLFYSVGIGQISSEVPQNLSASRPQDRQFILSSKKLLLSDSGFYLCAWSDTTRPTNYGYTFGSGTRLTVV.